These 2 T cell receptor beta chains came from one sample sequenced in a study of blood T cell repertoires in COVID-19 (dated by TCRdb to about 2020). The library came from the immunoSEQ multiplex PCR assay. TCRdb took this table from immuneACCESS and kept in-frame rearrangements with V and J called. Such tables lack part of the clones; where checked against another copy, unresolved V genes explain under half of the gap, and the rest is unexplained. The sample table lists over 50,000 clones, approximately 87% of them with a count of one. Of the sample, roughly 6.6% is held by the ten largest clones. Sequencing was done on a sample of peripheral blood. These receptors were taken from a man between 60 and 75 years old with acute or convalescent COVID-19.

This chain joins TRBV29-1 and TRBJ2-2; 9 bases are a match to TRBD1. The V segment lost 3 bases and the J segment 4 bases; nucleotides outside the gene matches: 3. The CDR3 extends over 14 amino acids. Germline CDR1 is SQVTM and CDR2 is ANQGSEA. The CDR3 bases are TGCAGCGTTGAGGACAGGGGCCTCACCGGGGAGCTGTTTTTT. Its translation is CSVEDRGLTGELFF.

This chain joins TRBV7-9 and TRBJ2-5, with a weak D call TRBD1 (6 bases). V shed 6 bases and J shed 5 bases, with 16 bases lying between them. The CDR3 loop spans 14 amino acids. Germline CDR1 and CDR2: SEHNR and FQNEAQ (reference sequence). DNA of the CDR3: TGTGCCAGCAGTGCCGGGACACTCGGGGAGACCCAGTACTTC. Translated, it gives CASSAGTLGETQYF.